Below, 3 T cell receptor beta chains from the same sample are listed, as sequenced in a study of blood T cell repertoires in COVID-19. Sequencing used immunoSEQ multiplex PCR; TCRdb keeps in-frame clones, though not all of them. This table has fewer than 200,000 clones, roughly 81% appearing once. The sequenced material came from peripheral blood. These receptors were collected from a woman between 40 and 55 years old with COVID-19, enrolled during active disease.

The chain has TRBV27 and TRBJ2-7; TRBD2 might be the D (6 bases). Germline CDR1 reads MNHEY; CDR2 reads SMNVEV (reference sequence). The CDR3 consists of 14 residues. V was clipped by 6 bases and J by 6 bases, with 18 bases between them. CDR3 coding DNA: TGTGCCAGCAGAAGCGGGCTAGGGAATTCCGAGCAGTACTTC. Translated: CASRSGLGNSEQYF.

This chain joins TRBV7-8 and TRBJ2-7; 7 bases align to TRBD1. Trimming took 0 bases from V and 6 from J; bases not matched to a gene: 8. This CDR3 has 15 residues. Germline CDR1 is SGHVS and CDR2 is FQNEAQ. CDR3 amino acids: CASSLATLTGSEQYV. DNA of the CDR3: TGTGCCAGCAGCTTAGCCACTTTGACAGGGAGCGAGCAGTACGTC.

CDR3 in DNA: TGTGCCAGCAGCTTATCTCTAACCAATGAGCAGTTCTTC. Translated, it gives CASSLSLTNEQFF. The rearrangement links TRBV7-3 to TRBJ2-1; D uncertain. The CDR3 loop spans 13 amino acids. Germline V gene data show CDR1 as SGHTA and CDR2 as FQGTGA. Trimming removed 2 bases at V and 6 bases at J, with 8 bases between.